This T cell receptor (beta chain) was identified in a study of technical replicates of blood from several donors. TCRdb's table, derived via immunoSEQ multiplex PCR, lists solely in-frame clones and lacks some. The table has roughly 11,000 clones, over 85% seen once; the top ten hold more than 9%. Per the germline V gene, CDR1 is SGHVS and CDR2 is FQNEAQ. V dropped 7 bases and J dropped 5 bases, with 12 bases sitting between them. This CDR3 is built from 13 residues. The rearrangement links TRBV7-8 to TRBJ1-5; D remains ambiguous. The sequencing input was PBMCs. The receptor comes from a human donor in good health. The CDR3, as DNA: TGTGCCAGCACCGAAAGCAAGTATCAGCCCCAGCATTTT. Translated, it gives CASTESKYQPQHF.